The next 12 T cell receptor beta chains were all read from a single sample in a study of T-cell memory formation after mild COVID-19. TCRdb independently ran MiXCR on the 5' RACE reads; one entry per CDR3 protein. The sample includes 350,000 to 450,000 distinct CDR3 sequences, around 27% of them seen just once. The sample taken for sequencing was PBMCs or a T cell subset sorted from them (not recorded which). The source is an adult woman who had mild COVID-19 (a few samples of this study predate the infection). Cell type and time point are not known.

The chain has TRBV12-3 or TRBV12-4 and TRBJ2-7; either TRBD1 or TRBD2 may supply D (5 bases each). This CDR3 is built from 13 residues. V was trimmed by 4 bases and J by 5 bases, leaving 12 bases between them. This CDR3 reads CASSYLWDHEQYF. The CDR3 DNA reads TGTGCCAGCAGTTACTTATGGGACCACGAGCAGTACTTC.

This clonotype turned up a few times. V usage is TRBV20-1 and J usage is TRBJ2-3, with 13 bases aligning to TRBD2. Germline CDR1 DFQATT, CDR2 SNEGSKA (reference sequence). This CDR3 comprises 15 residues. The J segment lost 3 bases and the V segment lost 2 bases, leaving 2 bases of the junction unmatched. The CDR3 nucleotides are TGCAGTGCTAGACGACTAGCGGGGGGTACAGATACGCAGTATTTT. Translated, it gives CSARRLAGGTDTQYF.

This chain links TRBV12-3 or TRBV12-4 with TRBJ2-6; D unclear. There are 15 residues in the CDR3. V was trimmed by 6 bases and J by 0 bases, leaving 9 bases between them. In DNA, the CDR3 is TGTGCCAGCAGACTGTGGGCCTCTGGGGCCAACGTCCTGACTTTC. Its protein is CASRLWASGANVLTF.

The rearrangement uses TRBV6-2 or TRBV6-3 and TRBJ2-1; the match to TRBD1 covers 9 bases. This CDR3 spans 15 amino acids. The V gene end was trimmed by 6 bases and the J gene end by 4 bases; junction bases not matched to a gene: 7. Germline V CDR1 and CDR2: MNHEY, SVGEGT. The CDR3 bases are TGTGCCAGCAGAATCCGGGACAGGGCTTACAATGAGCAGTTCTTC. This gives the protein CASRIRDRAYNEQFF.

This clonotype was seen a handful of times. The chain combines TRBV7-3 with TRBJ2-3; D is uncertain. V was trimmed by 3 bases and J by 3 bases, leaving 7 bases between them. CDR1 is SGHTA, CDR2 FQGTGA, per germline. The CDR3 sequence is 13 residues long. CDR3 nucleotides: TGTGCCAGCAGCTTGGAGAATACAGATACGCAGTATTTT. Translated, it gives CASSLENTDTQYF.

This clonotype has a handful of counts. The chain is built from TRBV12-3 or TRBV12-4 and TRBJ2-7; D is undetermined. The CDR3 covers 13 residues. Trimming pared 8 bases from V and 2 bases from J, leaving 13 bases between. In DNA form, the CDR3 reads TGTGCCAGCTCCCTTGGGGAAACCTACGAGCAGTACTTC. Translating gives CASSLGETYEQYF.

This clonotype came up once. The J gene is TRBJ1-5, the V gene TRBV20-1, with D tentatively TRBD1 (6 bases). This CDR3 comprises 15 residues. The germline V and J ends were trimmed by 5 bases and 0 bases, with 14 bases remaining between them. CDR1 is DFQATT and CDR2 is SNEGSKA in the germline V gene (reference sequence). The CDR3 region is CSAPLGGVSNQPQHF. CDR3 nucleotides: TGCAGTGCTCCCTTGGGGGGCGTTAGCAATCAGCCCCAGCATTTT.

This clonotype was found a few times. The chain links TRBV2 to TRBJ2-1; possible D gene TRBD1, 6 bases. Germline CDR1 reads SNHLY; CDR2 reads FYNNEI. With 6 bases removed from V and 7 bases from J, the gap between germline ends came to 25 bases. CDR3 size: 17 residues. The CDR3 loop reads CASSGPGHFDPSNEQFF. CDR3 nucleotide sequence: TGTGCCAGCAGCGGACCGGGACACTTCGATCCCTCAAATGAGCAGTTCTTC.

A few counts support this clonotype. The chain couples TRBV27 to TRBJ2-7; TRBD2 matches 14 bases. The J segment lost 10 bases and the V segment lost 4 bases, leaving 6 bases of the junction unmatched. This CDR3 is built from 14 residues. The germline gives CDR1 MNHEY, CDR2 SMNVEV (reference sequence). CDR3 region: CASSSGTSGSQQYF. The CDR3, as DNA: TGTGCCAGCAGTTCAGGGACTAGCGGGAGTCAACAGTACTTC.

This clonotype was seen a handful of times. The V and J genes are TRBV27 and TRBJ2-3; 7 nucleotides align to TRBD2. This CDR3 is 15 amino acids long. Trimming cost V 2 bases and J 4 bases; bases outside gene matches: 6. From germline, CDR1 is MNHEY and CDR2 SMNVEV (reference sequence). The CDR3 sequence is CASSLKPAGADTQYF. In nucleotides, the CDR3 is TGTGCCAGCAGTTTAAAGCCTGCGGGGGCAGATACGCAGTATTTT.

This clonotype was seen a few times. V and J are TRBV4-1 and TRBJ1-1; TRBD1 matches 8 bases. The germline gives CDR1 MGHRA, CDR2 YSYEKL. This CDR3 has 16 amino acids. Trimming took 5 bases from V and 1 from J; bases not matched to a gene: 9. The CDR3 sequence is CASSTPGQGKNTEAFF. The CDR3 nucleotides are TGCGCCAGCAGCACCCCCGGACAGGGCAAGAACACTGAAGCTTTCTTT.

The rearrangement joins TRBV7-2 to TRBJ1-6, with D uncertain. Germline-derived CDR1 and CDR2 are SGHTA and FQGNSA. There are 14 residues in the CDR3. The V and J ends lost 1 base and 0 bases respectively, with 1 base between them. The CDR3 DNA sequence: TGTGCCAGCAGCTTAGGCTCCTATAATTCACCCCTCCACTTT. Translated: CASSLGSYNSPLHF.